Following are 18 T cell receptor beta chains from one sample sequenced in a study of T cells in Graves' hyperthyroidism and ophthalmopathy. Amplification targeted TCR beta CDR3 regions from RNA transcripts. RT-PCR in the first round (using the HTBI primer set) targeted the TCR CDR3. MiXCR was run by TCRdb on the multiplex PCR reads, yielding one entry per CDR3 protein. The sample contains about half a million distinct CDR3 sequences, approximately 23% of which appear only once. Input material: blood. Receptors originate from a woman in her 70s with Graves' ophthalmopathy.

The chain is built from TRBV5-1 and TRBJ1-1; D gene ambiguous. The length of the CDR3 is 13 residues. V gave up 6 bases and J gave up 1 base, with 10 bases separating them. CDR1 SGHRS and CDR2 YFSETQ come from the germline V gene. CDR3 amino acids: CASTVPENTEAFF. The DNA of the CDR3 is TGCGCCAGCACTGTACCGGAGAACACTGAAGCTTTCTTT.

The chain carries TRBV5-1 and TRBJ2-1, with a tentative D call TRBD2 (5 bases). The CDR3 sequence is 13 residues long. V shed 0 bases and J shed 10 bases, with 11 bases lying between them. The germline V gene encodes CDR1 SGHRS and CDR2 YFSETQ. The CDR3 DNA reads TGCGCCAGCAGCTTGGAGGGCCCGGGGGAGCAGTTCTTC. This encodes CASSLEGPGEQFF.

This clonotype has at least ten counts. The chain recombines TRBV20-1 with TRBJ1-2; D ambiguous. Germline lookup yields CDR1 DFQATT and CDR2 SNEGSKA (reference sequence). The CDR3 has 11 residues. Trimming removed 3 bases at V and 4 bases at J, with 6 bases between. The CDR3 DNA is TGCAGTGCTAGGTCCAGCTATGGCTACACCTTC. It specifies CSARSSYGYTF.

This clonotype was found many times. The chain recombines TRBV7-2 with TRBJ1-1; perhaps TRBD1 as D (6 bases). The CDR3 spans 13 residues. V was shortened by 6 bases and J by 7 bases, with 15 bases between the two germline ends. The germline V gene encodes CDR1 SGHTA and CDR2 FQGNSA. CDR3 loop: CASSLTGGIEAFF. The CDR3 nucleotides read TGTGCCAGCAGTCTGACAGGTGGAATTGAAGCTTTCTTT.

As to this clonotype: It may be a read error: a sequence one base away is much more abundant. The CDR3 end shows no conserved phenylalanine or tryptophan, and so a read error is likely. The chain combines TRBV28 with TRBJ2-3; D gene ambiguous. This CDR3 is built from 15 residues. The germline gives CDR1 MDHEN, CDR2 SYDVKM. Trimming removed 3 bases at V and 2 bases at J, with 12 bases between. The CDR3 nucleotides are TGTGCCAGCAGTTTGCGTCCACCCTCCACAGATACGCAGTATTCT. It yields the protein CASSLRPPSTDTQYS.

The CDR3 region has the DNA TGTGCCAGCAGCAAGGACAGGATCACAGATACGCAGTATTTT. This codes for CASSKDRITDTQYF. The genes are TRBV6-1 and TRBJ2-3; 7 bases align to TRBD1. The CDR3 length is 14 residues. Trimming removed 6 bases from V and 2 bases from J; junction bases left unmatched: 5. The V gene's germline CDR1 is MNHNS and CDR2 SASEGT.

This clonotype has more than one count but fewer than ten. The chain recombines TRBV3-1 with TRBJ1-6; weak D call: TRBD1 (5 bases). The CDR3 contains 14 residues. V lost 3 bases and J lost 10, with 13 bases in between. Germline CDR1 is LGHDT and CDR2 is YNNKEL (reference sequence). CDR3 residues: CASSQVQGESPLHF. Here the CDR3 DNA reads TGTGCCAGCAGCCAGGTCCAGGGCGAATCACCCCTCCACTTT.

The genes are TRBV30 and TRBJ2-7; 9 nucleotides align to TRBD2. Germline loops: CDR1 GTSNPN, CDR2 SVGIG (reference sequence). The CDR3 is made up of 16 amino acids. J gave up 5 bases and V 2 bases, and 13 bases lay outside the gene matches. CDR3 region: CAWSIPSGRLKNEQYF. The CDR3 DNA reads as TGTGCCTGGAGTATTCCAAGCGGGAGGCTCAAGAACGAGCAGTACTTC. The entire variable domain, with the rest obtained from reference TRBV30 and TRBJ2-7, is as follows: SQTIHQWPATLVQPVGSPLSLECTVEGTSNPNLYWYRQAAGRGLQLLFYSVGIGQISSEVPQNLSASRPQDRQFILSSKKLLLSDSGFYLCAWSIPSGRLKNEQYFGPGTRLTVT.

This clonotype has ten or more counts. This chain links TRBV28 with TRBJ2-7, with 13 bases aligning to TRBD2. Trimming at V came to 5 bases and at J to 3 bases, leaving 13 bases not matched to a gene. Germline V gene data show CDR1 as MDHEN and CDR2 as SYDVKM. The CDR3 loop spans 18 amino acids. The CDR3 loop reads CASSASPRTSGSFYEQYF. DNA for the CDR3: TGTGCCAGCAGTGCTAGCCCAAGGACTAGCGGGAGTTTCTACGAGCAGTACTTC.

This clonotype has more than one count but fewer than ten. The chain combines TRBV28 with TRBJ2-5; 8 bases align to TRBD1. Germline V gives CDR1 MDHEN, CDR2 SYDVKM. J lost 5 bases, V lost 6 bases, and 17 bases had no gene match. The CDR3 is made up of 17 amino acids. Here the CDR3 DNA reads TGTGCCAGCAGCCCCCCGCAGGGGGCTCTGAGGGGGGAGACCCAGTACTTC. This translates into CASSPPQGALRGETQYF.

This rearrangement joins TRBV6-1 to TRBJ2-7, with 11 bases lining up with TRBD2. Germline V gene sequence: CDR1 MNHNS, CDR2 SASEGT. Trimming took 1 base from V and 0 from J; bases not matched to a gene: 8. CDR3 size: 18 residues. CDR3 DNA sequence: TGTGCCAGCAGTGAAGGGCCCCTTACTAGCGGGAGCTCCTACGAGCAGTACTTC. The encoded protein is CASSEGPLTSGSSYEQYF.

The chain recombines TRBV9 with TRBJ1-2, with TRBD1 as a possible D gene (6 bases). The CDR3 is 17 amino acids. Germline values: CDR1 SGDLS, CDR2 YYNGEE. V was trimmed by 0 bases and J by 1 base, leaving 16 bases between them. CDR3 sequence: CASSVDVGRTVNYGYTF. CDR3 in DNA: TGTGCCAGCAGCGTAGACGTTGGAAGGACAGTTAACTATGGCTACACCTTC.

This clonotype was picked up many times. This rearrangement joins TRBV7-2 to TRBJ2-7, with 7 bases identical to TRBD1. The CDR3 extends over 15 amino acids. V shed 5 bases, J shed 2 bases, and the junction held 9 bases outside the gene matches. Germline loops: CDR1 SGHTA, CDR2 FQGNSA. Here the CDR3 reads CASSDTGTATYEQYF. CDR3 DNA sequence: TGTGCCAGCAGCGACACCGGGACAGCCACCTACGAGCAGTACTTC.

In regard to this clonotype: Given a much more abundant clone one base away, this may be a read error. This chain joins TRBV28 and TRBJ2-7; D perhaps matches TRBD1 (6 bases). The CDR3 covers 13 residues. Germline-derived CDR1 and CDR2 are MDHEN and SYDVKM. As DNA, the CDR3 is TGTGTCAGCAGGGGCCGGGGACCCTACGAGCAGTACTTC. Translation gives CVSRGRGPYEQYF.

In its sample, this clonotype was seen many times. The V gene is TRBV7-3, the J gene TRBJ2-5; possible D gene TRBD2, 6 bases. This CDR3 contains 16 residues. Trimming cost V 1 base and J 5 bases, with 17 bases left between them. The germline CDR1 and CDR2 sequences are SGHTA and FQGTGA. In DNA, the CDR3 is TGTGCCAGCAGCTTAATGCGGGGTGCAGGGATGGAGACCCAGTACTTC. Translation gives CASSLMRGAGMETQYF.

This chain uses TRBV28 with TRBJ2-1, with 8 bases lining up with TRBD2. Germline lookup yields CDR1 MDHEN and CDR2 SYDVKM. With 6 bases clipped from V and 4 bases from J, the junction kept 11 bases outside the gene matches. CDR3 size: 16 residues. Written as DNA, the CDR3 is TGTGCCAGCAGGGGGAGCGGGAGCACCGGGTACAATGAGCAGTTCTTC. Its protein product is CASRGSGSTGYNEQFF.

There are many counts of this clonotype. This chain connects TRBV20-1 to TRBJ2-7, with a tentative D call TRBD2 (7 bases). The CDR3 is 15 residues long. V lost 5 bases to trimming and J lost 9 bases, with 26 bases between them. Germline V gives CDR1 DFQATT, CDR2 SNEGSKA (reference sequence). The CDR3 sequence is CSAPGGAIRLPRQYF. The DNA of the CDR3 is TGCAGTGCTCCGGGGGGCGCGATCCGTCTACCGCGGCAGTACTTC.

This clonotype was counted between two and nine times. This rearrangement joins TRBV7-2 to TRBJ1-1, with 9 nucleotides matching TRBD1. V lost 5 bases, J lost 5 bases, and 3 bases stayed unmatched. This CDR3 contains 13 residues. Germline CDR1 SGHTA, CDR2 FQGNSA. The CDR3 coding sequence is TGTGCCAGCAGCGGACAGGGGTGGACTGAAGCTTTCTTT. Translating gives CASSGQGWTEAFF. The whole variable domain, remainder taken from reference TRBV7-2 and TRBJ1-1, is GAGVSQSPSNKVTEKGKDVELRCDPISGHTALYWYRQSLGQGLEFLIYFQGNSAPDKSGLPSDRFSAERTGGSVSTLTIQRTQQEDSAVYLCASSGQGWTEAFFGQGTRLTVV.